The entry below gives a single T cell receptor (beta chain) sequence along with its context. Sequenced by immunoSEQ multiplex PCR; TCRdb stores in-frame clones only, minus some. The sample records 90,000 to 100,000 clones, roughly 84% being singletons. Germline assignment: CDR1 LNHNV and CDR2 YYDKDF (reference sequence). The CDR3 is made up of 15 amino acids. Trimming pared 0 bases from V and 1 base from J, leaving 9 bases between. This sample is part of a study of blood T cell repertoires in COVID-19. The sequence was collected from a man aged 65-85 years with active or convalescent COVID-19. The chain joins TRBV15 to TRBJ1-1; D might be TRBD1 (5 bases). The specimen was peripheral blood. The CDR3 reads CATSRDQGRNTEAFF. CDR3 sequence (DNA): TGTGCCACCAGCAGAGATCAGGGCCGGAACACTGAAGCTTTCTTT.